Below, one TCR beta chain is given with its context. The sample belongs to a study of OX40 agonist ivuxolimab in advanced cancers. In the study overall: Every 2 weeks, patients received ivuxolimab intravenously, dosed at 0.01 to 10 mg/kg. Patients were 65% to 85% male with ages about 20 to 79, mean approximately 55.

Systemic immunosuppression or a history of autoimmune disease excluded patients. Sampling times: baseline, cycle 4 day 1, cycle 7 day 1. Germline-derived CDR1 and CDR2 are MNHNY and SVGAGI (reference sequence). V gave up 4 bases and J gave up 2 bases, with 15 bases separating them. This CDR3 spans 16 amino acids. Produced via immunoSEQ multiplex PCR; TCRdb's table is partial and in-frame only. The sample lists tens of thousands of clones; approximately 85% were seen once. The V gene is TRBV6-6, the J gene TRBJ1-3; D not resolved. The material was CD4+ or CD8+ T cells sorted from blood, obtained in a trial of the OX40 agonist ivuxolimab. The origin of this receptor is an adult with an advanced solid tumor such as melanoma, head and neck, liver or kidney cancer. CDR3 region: CASSSAPDRAGNTIYF. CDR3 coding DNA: TGTGCCAGCAGTTCTGCGCCGGATCGGGCTGGAAACACCATATATTTT.